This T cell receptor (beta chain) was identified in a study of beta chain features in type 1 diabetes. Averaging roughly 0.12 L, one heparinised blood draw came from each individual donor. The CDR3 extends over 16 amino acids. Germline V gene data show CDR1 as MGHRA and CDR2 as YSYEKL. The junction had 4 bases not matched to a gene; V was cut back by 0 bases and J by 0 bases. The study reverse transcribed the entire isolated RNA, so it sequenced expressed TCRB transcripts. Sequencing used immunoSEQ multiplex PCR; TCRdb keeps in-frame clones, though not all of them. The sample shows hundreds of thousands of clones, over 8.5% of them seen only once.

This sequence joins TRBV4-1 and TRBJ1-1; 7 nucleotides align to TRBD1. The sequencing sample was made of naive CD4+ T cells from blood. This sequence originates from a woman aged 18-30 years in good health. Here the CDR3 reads CASSQEDRRMNTEAFF. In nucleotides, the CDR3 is TGCGCCAGCAGCCAAGAGGACAGGAGAATGAACACTGAAGCTTTCTTT.